This TCR beta chain was found in a study of cytomegalovirus exposure and HLA in healthy donors (TCRdb year 2017). A note on the overall study: An earlier analysis of some 500 of the donors reported roughly 300 Gb of sequence data and 117 million unique TCR beta sequences from about 179 million T cells. Roughly 300 gigabases of sequencing data and approximately 93 million unique TCR sequences were included in an early release covering 550 to 800 HLA-typed donors. The genetic ancestry cluster associated with self-reported Caucasian donors included 80% to 90% of the approximately 400 genotyped donors. The study aimed to test whether cataloging public T cell receptors could reveal signatures of past pathogen exposure. The study used immunosequencing to profile the T cell repertoires of around 600 subjects and linked those repertoires to cytomegalovirus serostatus. Along with the roughly 610-subject first cohort, a separate validation cohort of over a hundred different subjects was used. The study combined high-throughput TCR immunosequencing, statistical association of individual TCRs with disease status, and machine learning to predict cytomegalovirus infection status. A later analysis re-analyzed previously published TCR beta repertoires from 666 donors and added high-resolution HLA genotyping to study TCR occurrence patterns. Rather than drawing on any new phenotypic data, the later analysis identified candidate immune exposures from TCR beta sequences and the way those sequences occurred across donors. In an earlier analysis of 587 of the donors, high-throughput TCR beta sequencing was used to judge whether each TCR beta V gene segment behaved as functional or pseudogenic. Alongside the repertoire data, information on donor age, sex, ethnicity and CMV serostatus was compiled. Genome-wide SNP genotypes for about 65% of the roughly 700 donors were used in a later genetic analysis, which treated that subset as a discovery cohort. All discovery cohort repertoires had been generated on a single sequencing platform. HLA typing covered class I and class II loci at four-digit resolution. Typing coverage differed by locus: A, B, C, DRB1 and DQB1 were typed in about 620-630 donors, DQA1 in about 500, DPA1 in around 580, and DPB1 in 450 to 480. Because of strong linkage in the cohort, roughly 5 DR-DQ haplotypes were treated as single units for association and clustering. Across around 400 genotyped donors of the cohort, an average of approximately 240,000 unique TCR beta nucleotide sequences per donor were sequenced, and roughly 17% of those sequences were non-productive. Broader findings and caveats from the paper: Cytomegalovirus status was reported to be diagnosed by the classifier with high specificity and sensitivity in both the original and validation cohorts. Presence/absence analyses assumed roughly uniform sequencing depth across donors, an assumption that may not hold. In a later analysis, HLA-associated TCR beta chains showed more clonal expansion and lower generation probabilities than non-associated chains that were equally common. Because counts were too low, around 18 rarely observed V segments, including chromosome 9 orphons, were left out of the earlier analysis of 587 of the donors. It was suggested by the authors that the approach could potentially be generalized to other disease states and immunological phenotypes. Linkage disequilibrium might explain the correlated functional status among segregating V segments, but an unknown experimental factor could not be excluded. A further reported finding was that TCR beta sequences accurately predicted the HLA-A and HLA-B alleles for most subjects in the first cohort. The study gave a list of 150 to 200 TCR beta chains associated with cytomegalovirus. Strong co-occurrence of HLA alleles, especially DR and DQ, made assigning TCR associations to individual alleles difficult. For the cohort, immune exposure information was limited to CMV serostatus. A cluster of highly shared sequence variants was judged likely to be a technical artifact of the sequencing pipeline. This cohort had only TCR beta chains sequenced, and the lack of alpha or paired-chain data limited which features could be detected. Because the 87-base-pair reads could not distinguish some IMGT-functional V segments, including TRBV6-2 and TRBV6-3, those segments were excluded. In a later genetic analysis, fewer N-insertions in productive TCRs were reported among donors in an Asian-associated ancestry cluster than the roughly 670-donor mean. In a later analysis, the rate of TCR association differed among HLA loci, with DRB1 alleles having the most associated TCRs and HLA-C alleles having the fewest. A later analysis associated about 18,000 TCR beta sequences with specific HLA alleles at a false discovery rate of 0.05. Most TCR sequences were observed very rarely across donors, whereas some public TCRs were present in many individuals. A few of the identified cytomegalovirus-associated TCR beta chains were confirmed in vitro to be specific for cytomegalovirus antigens. According to a later analysis, most CMV-associated TCR beta chains appeared to be HLA-restricted, and the HLA associations seemed to be driven largely by CMV exposure. V-gene and J-gene trimming of TCR beta chains was associated with a missense DCLRE1C variant in a later genetic analysis, and the association was replicated in an independent cohort. Because HLA typing was unavailable for some donors at each locus, only the typed subset was used in association tests. Broadly in line with IMGT annotations, most TCR beta V segments showed up in productive rearrangements about 90% or about 30% of the time in an earlier analysis of several hundred of the donors. Several of the top co-occurrence clusters appeared to be linked to parvovirus B19, influenza, CMV and Epstein-Barr virus, according to a later analysis.

Worth noting for this clone: This clone's antigen is unknown.

Library creation used the immunoSEQ multiplex PCR assay. The multiplex PCR relied on a mix of 60 forward primers for TCR Vbeta segments and 13 reverse primers for TCR Jbeta segments. Amplification of the CDR3 region of rearranged TCR beta genes was performed with a multiplex PCR assay on genomic DNA. The amplified TCR beta libraries were sequenced on the Illumina HiSeq System as 87-base-pair reads. As for the authors' bioinformatics: In a later analysis, tens of millions of unique TCR beta chains were counted across the approximately 670 repertoires, and around 11 million of these chains were shared by at least two donors. To remove PCR and sequencing errors, raw reads were error-corrected and collapsed into unique sequences using a nearest-neighbor algorithm that merged closely related sequences. To assign V, D and J gene segments, CDR3 sequences were aligned to IMGT reference sequences. Each retained sequence needed at least a six-nucleotide match to both a V gene segment and a J gene segment. A rearrangement counted as productive if the CDR3 had no stop codons and remained in frame with V and J, and every other rearrangement counted as non-productive. Following IMGT convention, CDR3 was defined as the stretch from the second conserved V-encoded cysteine to the conserved J-encoded phenylalanine. In an earlier analysis of around 570 of the donors, sequences lacking an unambiguous match to a single V gene segment were excluded. An earlier analysis of fewer than 750 of the donors called V segments functional above 56.7% productive rearrangements and segregating when the between-donor standard deviation exceeded 5%. A statistical classification framework was built to diagnose cytomegalovirus status from the catalog of TCR beta chain sequences. In a later analysis, V and J genes were assigned by comparing TCR nucleotide sequences against IMGT/GENE-DB human TR gene sequences. A later analysis assigned CDR3 sequences and most-parsimonious VDJ recombination scenarios with the TCRdist pipeline. A later analysis defined each TCR beta chain by its CDR3 amino acid sequence plus V-gene family, and excluded reads lacking a unique V-gene family. As a way to deal with suspected cross-contamination and a sequencing artifact, a later analysis dropped roughly 600 nucleotide sequences that were highly shared and had low generation probability. A later analysis calculated a clonal expansion index for each public chain from normalized within-repertoire ranks of inferred template counts. Generation probabilities in a later analysis came from a VDJ recombination model fitted to out-of-frame rearrangements, and those results were checked against IGoR. Hypergeometric tests were used in a later analysis to score TCR-TCR, TCR-HLA and TCR-CMV co-occurrence, with a repertoire-size bias correction applied to the TCR pairs. False discovery rates were estimated in a later analysis by permuting HLA or CMV assignments 20 times. In a later analysis, co-occurring TCRs were grouped using DBSCAN, and TCRdist sequence similarity was added for clustering within HLA-allele-positive subsets. Co-occurrence clustering excluded repertoires with fewer than 30,000 or more than 120,000 public chains, plus five with anomalous nucleotide sharing. TCRdb took over this immuneACCESS table, retaining in-frame rearrangements with V and J assigned. Such tables are incomplete; in checked studies, under half of the missing clones stem from an unresolved V gene, and the remainder is unexplained. That table furnishes V, J and clone size, whereas the DNA furnished D and trimming. The table of this sample itemizes approximately 190,000 clones. The biggest ten clones account for approximately 0.74% of the sample.

V was cut back by 7 bases and J by 1 base, leaving a gap of 11 bases between them. Reading the germline V gene (reference sequence) gives CDR1 MNHNY and CDR2 SVGAGI. From cysteine to phenylalanine, the CDR3 is 14 amino acids long. Only the CDR3 DNA stays, 42 bases, in frame from base 1. The cohort consisted of 600 or so healthy bone marrow donors. At the time of sampling, every cohort member was nominally healthy, though immune exposures that went unrecorded were likely present. The donor tested CMV seronegative and was one of the 352 seronegative cohort members. A peripheral blood sample was provided by each donor, and peripheral blood mononuclear cells were used for TCR beta sequencing. Genomic DNA extraction from the blood cell samples was performed with the Qiagen DNeasy Blood Extraction Kit.

The sequence joins TRBV6-6 to TRBJ1-3; possibly the D gene is TRBD1, per 6 matching bases. The sequence was obtained from a boy younger than 18 in good health and CMV-seronegative. The source material was PBMCs. The CDR3 protein is CASTPDRSGNTIYF. At the DNA level, the sequence is TGTGCCAGCACACCGGACAGATCTGGAAACACCATATATTTT.